This T cell receptor (beta chain) was captured in a study of naive and memory T cell subsets. Four PCR rounds used nested alpha and beta constant region primers plus the SP2 primer. TCRdb reprocessed the UMI-ligation and nested PCR reads via MiXCR and lists one record per CDR3 protein. The table includes around 37,000 distinct CDR3 sequences, about 11% detected once. Sample treatment: skin biopsy from PPD injection site in Mantoux-positive individual. TCR cDNA received a 3' ligated oligonucleotide that carried a UMI. Skin biopsies came from PPD injection sites in Mantoux-positive individuals. Input was about 1 to 1,100 ng of DNase-treated total RNA without cell sorting. This CDR3 region has 12 residues. V was trimmed by 7 bases and J by 4 bases, leaving 9 bases between them. This clonotype was seen more than once but under ten times. What it recognizes is unknown. General study points: Higher TCR numbers at tuberculin sites reflect T cell infiltration, per interpretation. TCRs were reportedly recovered from both biopsy types, mostly tuberculin test sites.

The sequencing here drew on skin, taken from a tuberculin skin test site. The TCR originated in an adult in good health. The genes are TRBV12-3 or TRBV12-4 and TRBJ2-3; the D gene is possibly TRBD1 (6 bases). The CDR3 sequence is CASNYRADTQYF. CDR3 sequence (DNA): TGTGCCAGCAACTACAGGGCAGATACGCAGTATTTT.